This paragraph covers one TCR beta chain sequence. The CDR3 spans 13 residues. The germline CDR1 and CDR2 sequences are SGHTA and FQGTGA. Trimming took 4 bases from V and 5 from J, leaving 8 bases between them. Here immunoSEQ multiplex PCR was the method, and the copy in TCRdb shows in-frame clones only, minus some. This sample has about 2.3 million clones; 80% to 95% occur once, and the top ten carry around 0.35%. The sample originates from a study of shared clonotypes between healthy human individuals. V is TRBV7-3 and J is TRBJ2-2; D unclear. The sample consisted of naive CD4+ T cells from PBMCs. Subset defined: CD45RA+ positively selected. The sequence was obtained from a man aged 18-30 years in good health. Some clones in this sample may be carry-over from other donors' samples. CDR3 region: CASSSQRTGELFF. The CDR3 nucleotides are TGTGCCAGCAGCTCTCAGCGAACCGGGGAGCTGTTTTTT.